This TCR beta chain was sequenced during a study of shared T cell receptors in the human thymus. Sequencing was performed with immunoSEQ multiplex PCR; in TCRdb, only in-frame clones are kept and a portion is missing. The table has about 660,000 clones, over 75% seen once; the top ten hold roughly 0.0097%. CDR3 length: 14 residues. Unmatched junction bases numbered 8, after V lost 3 bases and J lost 9 bases. Germline-derived CDR1 and CDR2 are MRHNA and SNTAGT. The same data also went into a second study, on human thymus T cells. That paper adds: Reports from related research described highly overlapping thymic repertoires among unrelated individuals.

The chain uses TRBV6-4 and TRBJ2-7, with 10 nucleotides matching TRBD2. The sample was thymocytes. This receptor was identified in a boy in the first two years of life with a congenital heart defect. The CDR3 spells CASSERAGGPGQYF. In DNA form, the CDR3 reads TGTGCCAGCAGTGAAAGAGCGGGAGGGCCGGGGCAGTACTTC.